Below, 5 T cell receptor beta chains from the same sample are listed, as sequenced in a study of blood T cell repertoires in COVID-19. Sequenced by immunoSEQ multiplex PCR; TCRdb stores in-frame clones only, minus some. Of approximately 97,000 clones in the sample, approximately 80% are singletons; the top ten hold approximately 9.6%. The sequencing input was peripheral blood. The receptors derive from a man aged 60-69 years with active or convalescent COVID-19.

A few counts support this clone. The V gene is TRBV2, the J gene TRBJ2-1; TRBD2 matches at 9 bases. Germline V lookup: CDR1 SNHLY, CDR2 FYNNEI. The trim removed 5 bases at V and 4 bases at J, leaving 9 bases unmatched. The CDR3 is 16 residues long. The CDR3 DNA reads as TGTGCCAGCAGTTTCTTAGCGGGGGAGTTATACAATGAGCAGTTCTTC. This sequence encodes CASSFLAGELYNEQFF.

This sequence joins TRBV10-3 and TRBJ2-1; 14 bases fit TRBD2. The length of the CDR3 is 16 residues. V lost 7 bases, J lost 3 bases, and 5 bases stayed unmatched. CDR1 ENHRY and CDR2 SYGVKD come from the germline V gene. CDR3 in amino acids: CAIKGTSGSVYNEQFF. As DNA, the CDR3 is TGTGCCATCAAAGGGACTAGCGGGAGTGTCTACAATGAGCAGTTCTTC.

The CDR3 nucleotides read TGTGCCAGCAGACGGGACAGGGGAACGTATGGCTACACCTTC. As protein: CASRRDRGTYGYTF. The chain uses TRBV6-5 and TRBJ1-2; TRBD1 aligns across 10 bases. CDR1 MNHEY and CDR2 SVGAGI come from the germline V gene. This CDR3 spans 14 amino acids. The V and J ends lost 6 bases and 5 bases, in that order; junction bases with no gene match: 6.

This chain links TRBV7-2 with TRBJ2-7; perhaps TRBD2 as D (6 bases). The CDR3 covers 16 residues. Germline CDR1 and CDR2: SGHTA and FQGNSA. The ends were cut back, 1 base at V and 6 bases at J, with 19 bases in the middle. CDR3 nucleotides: TGTGCCAGCAGCTTAGGGGAGGTAGCGACTACCTGCGAGCAGTACGTC. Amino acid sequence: CASSLGEVATTCEQYV.

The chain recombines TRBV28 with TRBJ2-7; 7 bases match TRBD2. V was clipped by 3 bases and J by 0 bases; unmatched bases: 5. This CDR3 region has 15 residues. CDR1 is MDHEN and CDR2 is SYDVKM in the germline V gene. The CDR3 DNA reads TGTGCCAGCAGTTTGCTAGGGACTAACTCCTACGAGCAGTACTTC. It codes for CASSLLGTNSYEQYF.